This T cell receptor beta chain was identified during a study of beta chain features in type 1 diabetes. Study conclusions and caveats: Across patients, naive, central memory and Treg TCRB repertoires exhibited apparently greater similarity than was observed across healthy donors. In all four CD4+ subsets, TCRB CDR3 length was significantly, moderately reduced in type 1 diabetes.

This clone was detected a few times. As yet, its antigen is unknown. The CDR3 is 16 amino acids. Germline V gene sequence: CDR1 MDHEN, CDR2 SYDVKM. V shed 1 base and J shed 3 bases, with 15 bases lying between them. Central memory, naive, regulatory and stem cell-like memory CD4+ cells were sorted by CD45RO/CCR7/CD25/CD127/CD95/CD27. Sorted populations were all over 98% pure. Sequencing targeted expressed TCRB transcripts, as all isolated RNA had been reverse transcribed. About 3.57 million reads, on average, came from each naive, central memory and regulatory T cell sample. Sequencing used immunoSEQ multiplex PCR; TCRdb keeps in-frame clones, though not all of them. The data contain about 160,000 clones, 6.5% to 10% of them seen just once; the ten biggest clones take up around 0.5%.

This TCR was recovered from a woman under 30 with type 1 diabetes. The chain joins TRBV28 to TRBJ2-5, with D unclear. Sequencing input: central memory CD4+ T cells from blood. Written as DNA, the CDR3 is TGTGCCAGCAGTTTATTGGTGATGGAGACTGAAGAGACCCAGTACTTC. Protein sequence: CASSLLVMETEETQYF.